The 18 T cell receptor beta chains listed next were all sequenced from one sample in a study of CD8+ T cells in alopecia areata. RNA was extracted and reverse transcribed into cDNA as the sequencing template. Profiled with immunoSEQ multiplex PCR; TCRdb holds only in-frame clones, not every one. The sample lists around 120,000 clones, about 59% seen once, with around 5.7% in the top ten. Described treatment: oral pan-JAK inhibitor, 5-10 mg twice daily. Material: CD4+ T cells sorted from blood, obtained at week 4, from a patient treated with tofacitinib. All receptors come from a human donor with alopecia areata.

This clone appeared a few times. V and J are TRBV5-1 and TRBJ2-7; a possible D gene is TRBD1 (6 bases). CDR1 and CDR2 (germline): SGHRS, YFSETQ. Trimming cost V 3 bases and J 5 bases, with 9 bases left between them. This CDR3 is built from 12 residues. The CDR3 bases are TGCGCCAGCAGCTCCACAGGGAACGAGCAGTACTTC. Translated, it gives CASSSTGNEQYF.

The gene calls are TRBV19 and TRBJ2-1; D remains ambiguous. Germline CDR1 reads LNHDA; CDR2 reads SQIVND (reference sequence). V dropped 6 bases and J dropped 4 bases, with 4 bases sitting between them. The CDR3 is 11 residues long. CDR3 nucleotide sequence: TGTGCCAGTAGAGTTTACAATGAGCAGTTCTTC. Its protein product is CASRVYNEQFF.

The V and J genes are TRBV29-1 and TRBJ1-5; possibly TRBD1 for D (5 bases). Per the germline V gene, CDR1 is SQVTM and CDR2 is ANQGSEA. The CDR3 sequence is 11 residues long. Trimming removed 4 bases at V and 5 bases at J, with 6 bases between. CDR3 loop: CSVGGDQPQHF. The CDR3 DNA reads as TGCAGCGTTGGGGGGGATCAGCCCCAGCATTTT. The variable domain in full, completed from reference TRBV29-1 and TRBJ1-5, reads SAVISQKPSRDICQRGTSLTIQCQVDSQVTMMFWYRQQPGQSLTLIATANQGSEATYESGFVIDKFPISRPNLTFSTLTVSNMSPEDSSIYLCSVGGDQPQHFGDGTRLSIL.

This rearrangement joins TRBV4-2 to TRBJ2-7; D call uncertain. Trimming stripped 1 base from V and 7 bases from J, with 23 bases between. This CDR3 has 17 amino acids. Germline CDR1 is LGHNA and CDR2 is YNFKEQ. The CDR3 region is CASSQVFGSEENLEQYF. The CDR3 DNA is TGTGCCAGCAGCCAAGTTTTTGGGTCCGAAGAAAACCTAGAGCAGTACTTC.

This CDR3 is CASSSARLMGDTQYF. CDR3 coding DNA: TGTGCCAGCAGCTCAGCCAGACTCATGGGGGATACGCAGTATTTT. The rearrangement joins TRBV7-9 to TRBJ2-3; D remains ambiguous. The germline V and J ends were trimmed by 4 bases and 6 bases, with 17 bases remaining between them. Germline CDR1 reads SEHNR; CDR2 reads FQNEAQ (reference sequence). This CDR3 has 15 residues.

V gene TRBV25-1 combines with J gene TRBJ2-5; 11 positions agree with TRBD2. The CDR3 has 15 amino acids. Germline CDR1 MGHDK, CDR2 SYGVNS. The V segment lost 4 bases and the J segment 5 bases; nucleotides outside the gene matches: 6. The CDR3 DNA reads as TGTGCCAGCAGTGTACTAGCGGGGGTACACGAGACCCAGTACTTC. It is translated as CASSVLAGVHETQYF.

The chain couples TRBV14 to TRBJ2-1; the match to TRBD2 covers 8 bases. The V gene's germline CDR1 is SGHDN and CDR2 FVKESK. This CDR3 spans 15 amino acids. Trimming cost V 4 bases and J 6 bases; bases outside gene matches: 8. CDR3 in amino acids: CASSPRSGSGNEQFF. The CDR3, as DNA: TGTGCCAGCAGCCCCCGAAGCGGGAGTGGCAATGAGCAGTTCTTC.

V and J are TRBV30 and TRBJ2-5, with D tentatively TRBD2 (6 bases). The V end lost 0 bases, the J end lost 9 bases, and 8 bases lay between the germline ends. The CDR3 has 11 amino acids. The germline V gene has CDR1 GTSNPN and CDR2 SVGIG (reference sequence). The CDR3 sequence is CAWSVGEAQYF. CDR3 sequence (DNA): TGTGCCTGGAGTGTAGGGGAGGCCCAGTACTTC.

This rearrangement joins TRBV5-4 to TRBJ2-7, with TRBD2 matching over 10 bases. The CDR3 totals 14 residues. Trimming cost V 5 bases and J 0 bases; bases outside gene matches: 2. Germline CDR1 SGHNT, CDR2 YYREEE (reference sequence). CDR3 sequence reads: CASRQREGSYEQYF. DNA for the CDR3: TGTGCCAGCAGGCAGCGGGAGGGCTCCTACGAGCAGTACTTC.

The V and J genes are TRBV6-1 and TRBJ2-7, with D perhaps matching TRBD1 (5 bases). V dropped 5 bases and J dropped 2 bases, with 10 bases sitting between them. Germline CDR1 reads MNHNS; CDR2 reads SASEGT. The CDR3 sequence is 13 residues long. The CDR3: CASSHDSAYEQYF. DNA for the CDR3: TGTGCCAGCAGTCATGACAGCGCCTACGAGCAGTACTTC.

The chain employs TRBV5-1 and TRBJ2-7, with a possible D match to TRBD2 (5 bases). Trimming took off 4 bases at V and 5 bases at J, with 16 bases between the two ends. Germline CDR1 and CDR2: SGHRS and YFSETQ. This CDR3 is 14 amino acids long. DNA for the CDR3: TGCGCCAGCAGCAGCCGGGATACCCCTCACGAGCAGTACTTC. Amino acids: CASSSRDTPHEQYF.

This clone has a handful of counts. The chain has TRBV10-3 and TRBJ2-3, with D unresolved. CDR3 size: 14 residues. The V gene's germline CDR1 is ENHRY and CDR2 SYGVKD. V lost 6 bases and J lost 0, with 10 bases in between. CDR3 in DNA: TGTGCCATCAGGGGCAGCGATAGCACAGATACGCAGTATTTT. This codes for CAIRGSDSTDTQYF.

CDR3 sequence: CASSAGSHEQFF. CDR3 sequence (DNA): TGTGCCAGCAGCGCGGGCTCCCATGAGCAGTTCTTC. The rearrangement links TRBV5-4 to TRBJ2-1, with a possible D match to TRBD2 (5 bases). Looked up from germline, CDR1 is SGHNT and CDR2 is YYREEE (reference sequence). The V gene lost 4 bases and the J gene lost 8 bases, with 10 bases spanning the gap. The CDR3 covers 12 residues.

In this sample, this clone turned up a few times. V is TRBV7-9 and J is TRBJ1-1, with D tentatively TRBD1 (6 bases). The CDR3 totals 15 residues. Germline loops: CDR1 SEHNR, CDR2 FQNEAQ (reference sequence). The V and J ends lost 5 bases and 2 bases respectively, with 15 bases between them. CDR3 DNA sequence: TGTGCCAGCAGCCCTACGACAGGATCCAACACTGAAGCTTTCTTT. Encoded protein: CASSPTTGSNTEAFF.

On this clone itself: A junction end diverges from the germline sequence, so it may reflect a read error. The chain combines TRBV10-3 with TRBJ1-3; TRBD1 aligns across 8 bases. CDR1 and CDR2 from the germline V gene are ENHRY and SYGVKD. The CDR3 sequence is 15 residues long. This chain's CDR3 is CASSRQGKTGNTIYF. In DNA form, the CDR3 reads TGTGCCAGCAGTCGACAGGGGAAAACTGGAAACACCATATATTTT.

This sequence joins TRBV7-9 and TRBJ2-3, with D uncertain. The CDR3 contains 14 residues. V shed 8 bases and J shed 0 bases, with 12 bases lying between them. Germline CDR1 and CDR2: SEHNR and FQNEAQ (reference sequence). CDR3 sequence reads: CASGQRQSTDTQYF. The CDR3 DNA sequence: TGTGCCAGCGGTCAGCGCCAAAGCACAGATACGCAGTATTTT.

The chain couples TRBV15 to TRBJ1-3; a possible D gene is TRBD1 (5 bases). CDR3 length equals 14 residues. Trimming shortened V by 2 bases and J by 1 base, and 6 bases separated the two germline ends. Germline assignment: CDR1 LNHNV and CDR2 YYDKDF (reference sequence). CDR3 DNA sequence: TGTGCCACCAGCAGACAGGGATCTGGAAACACCATATATTTT. Translated, it gives CATSRQGSGNTIYF.

V gene TRBV7-9 combines with J gene TRBJ1-3; maybe TRBD1 (5 bases). The V end lost 5 bases, the J end lost 2 bases, and 16 bases lay between the germline ends. CDR1 and CDR2 (germline): SEHNR, FQNEAQ (reference sequence). This CDR3 region has 16 residues. The CDR3 loop is CASSHEAGATGNTIYF. In nucleotides, the CDR3 is TGTGCCAGCAGCCACGAAGCCGGGGCGACTGGAAACACCATATATTTT.